These 8 T cell receptor beta chains share one sample of origin, sequenced in a study of OX40 agonist ivuxolimab in advanced cancers. Data came from immunoSEQ multiplex PCR; TCRdb stores just in-frame clones and leaves some out. The sample carries under 80,000 clones, around 80% recorded once. Sequencing was performed on CD4+ or CD8+ T cells sorted from blood, taken in a trial of the OX40 agonist ivuxolimab. The origin of the receptors is an adult with an advanced solid tumor such as melanoma, head and neck, liver or kidney cancer.

V gene TRBV28 combines with J gene TRBJ2-7; D uncertain. CDR3 size: 13 residues. Germline V lookup: CDR1 MDHEN, CDR2 SYDVKM. The ends were cut back, 5 bases at V and 6 bases at J, with 14 bases in the middle. In DNA form, the CDR3 reads TGTGCCAGCAGTCTAGGGAATTTGCGCGAGCAGTACTTC. Translating it yields CASSLGNLREQYF.

V usage is TRBV5-1 and J usage is TRBJ2-7; TRBD1 matches at 11 bases. This CDR3 has 14 amino acids. With 4 bases clipped from V and 6 bases from J, the junction kept 6 bases outside the gene matches. The germline gives CDR1 SGHRS, CDR2 YFSETQ. The CDR3 loop reads CASSRTGGSFEQYF. CDR3 sequence (DNA): TGCGCCAGCAGCCGGACAGGGGGCAGCTTCGAGCAGTACTTC.

The chain uses TRBV6-5 and TRBJ2-7; TRBD1 might be the D (6 bases). Germline-derived CDR1 and CDR2 are MNHEY and SVGAGI. The CDR3 covers 14 residues. Trimming pared 5 bases from V and 6 bases from J, leaving 17 bases between. Here the CDR3 DNA reads TGTGCCAGCAGTCGCAACAGGGTTGGGCTCGAGCAGTACTTC. Encoded protein: CASSRNRVGLEQYF.

V gene TRBV7-6 combines with J gene TRBJ2-2, with D possibly being TRBD1 (6 bases). The CDR3 is made up of 15 amino acids. V was pared by 3 bases and J by 7 bases, with 15 bases between. The germline V gene has CDR1 SGHVS and CDR2 FNYEAQ. CDR3 nucleotides: TGTGCCAGCAGCTTGCTACAGGGTTGGGACGGGGAGCTGTTTTTT. This codes for CASSLLQGWDGELFF. Combining the CDR3 with reference TRBV7-6 and TRBJ2-2 gives the whole variable domain GAGVSQSPRYKVTKRGQDVALRCDPISGHVSLYWYRQALGQGPEFLTYFNYEAQQDKSGLPNDRFSAERPEGSISTLTIQRTEQRDSAMYRCASSLLQGWDGELFFGEGSRLTVL.

This sequence joins TRBV30 and TRBJ2-3; D gene ambiguous. Germline CDR1 reads GTSNPN; CDR2 reads SVGIG (reference sequence). V shed 1 base and J shed 2 bases, with 7 bases lying between them. The CDR3 is made up of 13 amino acids. CDR3: CAWSGLSTDTQYF. The CDR3 nucleotides read TGTGCCTGGAGTGGCCTTTCCACAGATACGCAGTATTTT.

The CDR3, as DNA: TGTGCCAGTAGTTTCCGGACAGGGCTTTATGGAAACACCATATATTTT. Amino acids: CASSFRTGLYGNTIYF. The chain combines TRBV19 with TRBJ1-3; 8 bases match TRBD1. V lost 5 bases to trimming and J lost 3 bases; unmatched junction nucleotides: 9. Germline V gene data show CDR1 as LNHDA and CDR2 as SQIVND (reference sequence). This CDR3 has 16 residues.

The V call is TRBV19, the J call TRBJ1-4; the D gene is possibly TRBD1 (6 bases). Germline CDR1 and CDR2: LNHDA and SQIVND (reference sequence). Between the trimmed V and J ends, which lost 5 bases and 0 bases, there was a span of 13 bases. CDR3 length: 16 amino acids. Written as DNA, the CDR3 is TGTGCCAGTAGTGATTTGAGGGGGTCAACTAATGAAAAACTGTTTTTT. Translated: CASSDLRGSTNEKLFF.

The chain carries TRBV14 and TRBJ1-6; D is undetermined. V shed 4 bases and J shed 8 bases, with 15 bases lying between them. CDR1 and CDR2 from the germline V gene are SGHDN and FVKESK. The CDR3 runs to 15 residues. The CDR3 bases are TGTGCCAGCAGCCCAGTTGGACCCGGAGATTCACCCCTCCACTTT. It codes for CASSPVGPGDSPLHF.